Detailed here is one T cell receptor beta chain. TCRdb's copy holds only in-frame clones and misses some; the assay was immunoSEQ multiplex PCR. The sample records 150,000 to 200,000 clones, 90% to 95% being singletons. This entry comes from a study of blood T cell repertoires in COVID-19. Study details: PBMCs, B-cell-depleted T cells, or T cells were the source of the cDNA or gDNA that made up the material.

The CDR3 is 11 residues long. Germline V CDR1 and CDR2: SGHTA, FQGNSA. V lost 4 bases and J lost 9, with 7 bases in between. The chain joins TRBV7-2 to TRBJ1-5; the D is unclear. The sequencing sample was made of peripheral blood. The TCR comes from a woman aged 50 to 60 with acute or convalescent COVID-19. The CDR3 bases are TGTGCCAGCAGCTCCGGCGGGCCCCAGCATTTT. Residues: CASSSGGPQHF.